Shown below are 26 T cell receptor beta chains from a single sample sequenced in a study of cytotoxic CD8 clonotypes in ibrutinib-treated CLL. Data came from immunoSEQ multiplex PCR; TCRdb stores just in-frame clones and leaves some out. The sample includes 250,000 to 350,000 clones, approximately 76% seen only once; the top ten take about 5.8%. The sample consisted of PBMCs, taken at disease progression, from a patient treated with ibrutinib. The receptors derive from a human donor with chronic lymphocytic leukemia.

The V gene is TRBV4-2, the J gene TRBJ2-4; TRBD1 is a possible D gene (5 bases). Trimming removed 0 bases at V and 2 bases at J, with 5 bases between. Germline CDR1 and CDR2: LGHNA and YNFKEQ. The CDR3 loop spans 14 amino acids. This CDR3 reads CASSQEGPKNIQYF. In nucleotides, the CDR3 is TGTGCCAGCAGCCAAGAGGGGCCCAAAAACATTCAGTACTTC.

This clone was seen more than once but under ten times. The V and J genes are TRBV19 and TRBJ1-5; D ambiguous. Trimming pared 3 bases from V and 10 bases from J, leaving 13 bases between. Germline V lookup: CDR1 LNHDA, CDR2 SQIVND (reference sequence). This CDR3 comprises 13 residues. The CDR3 DNA reads TGTGCCAGTAGTATGCCCAGGCGTGGCCCCCAGCATTTT. Protein: CASSMPRRGPQHF.

V usage is TRBV5-1 and J usage is TRBJ1-2, with TRBD1 matching over 7 bases. The CDR3 runs 15 residues. V was pared by 4 bases and J by 2 bases, with 8 bases of the junction left unmatched. CDR1 is SGHRS, CDR2 YFSETQ, per germline. CDR3: CASSRGQIGNYGYTF. CDR3 coding DNA: TGCGCCAGCAGCAGGGGACAGATAGGAAACTATGGCTACACCTTC.

The chain employs TRBV29-1 and TRBJ1-1, with D tentatively TRBD1 (5 bases). The CDR3 has 10 amino acids. Germline CDR1 is SQVTM and CDR2 is ANQGSEA. The CDR3 protein is CPGGGDEAFF. The DNA of the CDR3 is TGCCCGGGGGGTGGTGATGAAGCTTTCTTT.

This clone was detected only a few times. The gene calls are TRBV7-9 and TRBJ2-7; no definite D call. CDR1 is SEHNR, CDR2 FQNEAQ, per germline (reference sequence). The CDR3 consists of 12 residues. The V end was cut by 0 bases, the J end by 3 bases, with 3 bases between. CDR3 loop: CASSLANYEQYF. The CDR3 nucleotides are TGTGCCAGCAGCTTAGCAAACTACGAGCAGTACTTC.

This clone showed up just a few times. V gene TRBV4-1 combines with J gene TRBJ2-1, with a possible D match to TRBD1 (6 bases). Germline-derived CDR1 and CDR2 are MGHRA and YSYEKL. This CDR3 region has 16 residues. V lost 3 bases, J lost 2 bases, and 14 bases lay in between. Written as DNA, the CDR3 is TGCGCCAGCAGCCAGGGTCGGACAGTCGCCTACAATGAGCAGTTCTTC. It codes for CASSQGRTVAYNEQFF.

This rearrangement joins TRBV5-4 to TRBJ2-2; TRBD2 might be the D (5 bases). CDR1 is SGHNT, CDR2 YYREEE, per germline (reference sequence). CDR3 length: 16 amino acids. Trimming shortened V by 4 bases and J by 7 bases, and 20 bases separated the two germline ends. CDR3 loop: CASSPTGPGMVGELFF. The CDR3 DNA reads as TGTGCCAGCAGCCCCACCGGGCCGGGGATGGTCGGGGAGCTGTTTTTT.

This clone has only a few counts. For the CDR3, the DNA is TGTGCCAGCAGCCTTGGGACAGGGGGATCACCCCTCCACTTT. It specifies CASSLGTGGSPLHF. The chain has TRBV4-2 and TRBJ1-6; 11 bases are a match to TRBD1. This CDR3 is 14 amino acids long. With V trimmed by 4 bases and J by 10 bases, 3 bases remained unmatched. Germline V gene data show CDR1 as LGHNA and CDR2 as YNFKEQ.

The chain is built from TRBV2 and TRBJ2-5; 12 bases are a match to TRBD1. V gave up 6 bases and J gave up 7 bases; unmatched junction bases: 9. Germline V gene data show CDR1 as SNHLY and CDR2 as FYNNEI. This CDR3 contains 15 residues. The CDR3 region has the DNA TGTGCCAGCAGACCCGGGACAGGGGGCCGGGGGACCCAGTACTTC. It is translated as CASRPGTGGRGTQYF.

The chain joins TRBV18 to TRBJ1-1, with TRBD1 identical over 8 bases. Germline-derived CDR1 and CDR2 are KGHSH and LQKENI. The V and J ends lost 5 bases and 3 bases, in that order; junction bases with no gene match: 5. The CDR3 covers 14 residues. This chain's CDR3 is CASSTRGLDTEAFF. CDR3 coding DNA: TGTGCCAGCTCAACCAGGGGGCTTGACACTGAAGCTTTCTTT.

This chain uses TRBV10-3 with TRBJ2-1, with 10 bases lining up with TRBD2. CDR3 length equals 15 residues. Trimming removed 4 bases from V and 6 bases from J; junction bases left unmatched: 6. Germline V gives CDR1 ENHRY, CDR2 SYGVKD. The CDR3 coding sequence is TGTGCCATCAGTGCTAAGCGGGGGGGCCTCAATGAGCAGTTCTTC. This encodes CAISAKRGGLNEQFF.

Comment on this clone: Additional DNA sequences in this sample encode the identical CDR3. V is TRBV7-2 and J is TRBJ2-7, with D maybe TRBD2 (6 bases). V was cut by 4 bases and J by 4 bases, with 8 bases left in between. Germline CDR1 SGHTA, CDR2 FQGNSA. CDR3 length: 12 amino acids. CDR3 in amino acids: CASSSTSYEQYF. CDR3 nucleotides: TGTGCCAGCAGCTCGACTAGTTACGAGCAGTACTTC.

A single count supports this clone. V is TRBV11-2 and J is TRBJ2-7; D not resolved. Trimming removed 4 bases from V and 1 base from J, with 20 bases in between. The germline V gene encodes CDR1 SGHAT and CDR2 FQNNGV. This CDR3 region has 17 residues. The CDR3 region has the DNA TGTGCCAGCAGCTCCCCTTGGGTGGGTCGCAGGTCCTACGAGCAGTACTTC. The encoded protein is CASSSPWVGRRSYEQYF.

The rearrangement uses TRBV5-4 and TRBJ2-7, with 10 bases fitting TRBD1. The V gene's germline CDR1 is SGHNT and CDR2 YYREEE (reference sequence). V trimming: 4 bases; J trimming: 6 bases; junction bases outside the gene matches: 7. The CDR3 runs to 14 residues. CDR3 DNA sequence: TGTGCCAGCAGCAACCGGGACAGGGGTCGCGAGCAGTACTTC. Translated: CASSNRDRGREQYF. The variable domain in full, with the rest retrieved from reference TRBV5-4 and TRBJ2-7, is ETGVTQSPTHLIKTRGQQVTLRCSSQSGHNTVSWYQQALGQGPQFIFQYYREEENGRGNFPPRFSGLQFPNYSSELNVNALELDDSALYLCASSNRDRGREQYFGPGTRLTVT.

This clone has just a few counts. The chain joins TRBV18 to TRBJ2-7; D perhaps matches TRBD1 (6 bases). The germline V gene has CDR1 KGHSH and CDR2 LQKENI. The CDR3 runs to 14 residues. Trimming removed 4 bases from V and 0 bases from J, with 10 bases in between. The CDR3 loop reads CASSRQDLSYEQYF. In DNA, the CDR3 is TGTGCCAGCTCACGACAGGACCTCTCCTACGAGCAGTACTTC.

The gene calls are TRBV28 and TRBJ1-4; 7 bases match TRBD1. This CDR3 is 14 amino acids long. V was pared by 6 bases and J by 5 bases, with 6 bases of the junction left unmatched. Per the germline V gene, CDR1 is MDHEN and CDR2 is SYDVKM. Here the CDR3 reads CASRRGQINEKLFF. The CDR3 nucleotides are TGTGCCAGCAGGAGGGGGCAGATAAATGAAAAACTGTTTTTT.

V and J are TRBV4-1 and TRBJ2-7; D possibly corresponds to TRBD2 (7 bases). The CDR3 sequence is 14 residues long. Germline assignment: CDR1 MGHRA and CDR2 YSYEKL. V lost 0 bases and J lost 7, with 13 bases in between. CDR3 DNA sequence: TGCGCCAGCAGCCAAGAAGGGGGGGCGGCAGAGCAGTACTTC. It encodes CASSQEGGAAEQYF.

The chain links TRBV5-1 to TRBJ2-3, with unresolved D. This CDR3 spans 14 amino acids. CDR1 and CDR2 (germline): SGHRS, YFSETQ. V dropped 1 base and J dropped 3 bases, with 9 bases sitting between them. DNA of the CDR3: TGCGCCAGCAGCTTGTACCTAGAAACAGATACGCAGTATTTT. It encodes CASSLYLETDTQYF.

The CDR3, as DNA: TGTGCCAGCAGGACTAGCGGGAGTATTTACGAGCAGTACTTC. Its protein is CASRTSGSIYEQYF. The chain joins TRBV27 to TRBJ2-7; 12 bases agree with TRBD2. Losses at the gene ends were 6 bases for V and 4 bases for J; bases not matched to a gene: 4. CDR3 length equals 14 residues. In germline, CDR1 is MNHEY, CDR2 SMNVEV (reference sequence).

This chain connects TRBV14 to TRBJ2-7; weak D call: TRBD2 (5 bases). This CDR3 has 15 residues. Trimming took off 4 bases at V and 5 bases at J, with 18 bases between the two ends. Germline V lookup: CDR1 SGHDN, CDR2 FVKESK. The CDR3 protein is CASSPLGWGVNEQYF. CDR3 nucleotides: TGTGCCAGCAGCCCCCTCGGGTGGGGAGTAAACGAGCAGTACTTC.

This sequence joins TRBV11-2 and TRBJ2-7; D might be TRBD1 (5 bases). Germline V CDR1 and CDR2: SGHAT, FQNNGV. V was trimmed by 4 bases and J by 2 bases, leaving 18 bases between them. The CDR3 consists of 16 residues. DNA of the CDR3: TGTGCCAGCAGCTCCTGGACACCCTTAGGAGCCTACGAGCAGTACTTC. Translated: CASSSWTPLGAYEQYF.

This chain uses TRBV6-1 with TRBJ1-2; D remains unclear. The germline V gene has CDR1 MNHNS and CDR2 SASEGT. CDR3 length: 11 amino acids. V dropped 8 bases and J dropped 8 bases, with 12 bases sitting between them. The CDR3 spells CASVKWRGYTF. DNA for the CDR3: TGTGCCAGCGTCAAGTGGAGGGGCTACACCTTC.

The V and J genes are TRBV5-5 and TRBJ1-1; TRBD1 matches 11 bases. Trimming at V came to 2 bases and at J to 4 bases, leaving 4 bases not matched to a gene. The CDR3 is 15 amino acids. CDR1 and CDR2 (germline): SGHKS, YYEKEE (reference sequence). This CDR3 reads CASSLTGTGGTEAFF. CDR3 sequence (DNA): TGTGCCAGCAGCTTAACCGGGACAGGGGGCACTGAAGCTTTCTTT.

The rearrangement joins TRBV6-5 to TRBJ1-6; 8 bases are a match to TRBD1. Germline lookup yields CDR1 MNHEY and CDR2 SVGAGI. The J segment lost 10 bases and the V segment lost 0 bases, leaving 5 bases of the junction unmatched. The CDR3 extends over 15 amino acids. The CDR3 DNA reads as TGTGCCAGCAGTTACTCTGGACAGGGACACTCACCCCTCCACTTT. Translating gives CASSYSGQGHSPLHF.

The V and J genes are TRBV28 and TRBJ2-7; no clear D. This CDR3 comprises 11 residues. Germline V gene sequence: CDR1 MDHEN, CDR2 SYDVKM. Trimming removed 8 bases from V and 4 bases from J, with 9 bases in between. The CDR3 coding sequence is TGTGCCAGCGGGGATTGGTACGAGCAGTACTTC. Translated, it gives CASGDWYEQYF.

In its sample, this clone was seen a few times. The chain combines TRBV5-1 with TRBJ2-2, with 7 bases that match TRBD2. This CDR3 contains 13 residues. Germline values: CDR1 SGHRS, CDR2 YFSETQ. The V segment lost 4 bases and the J segment 7 bases; nucleotides outside the gene matches: 4. CDR3 loop: CASSPWEGGELFF. CDR3 nucleotides: TGCGCCAGCAGCCCCTGGGAGGGCGGGGAGCTGTTTTTT.